The text below deals with one TCR beta chain. The antigen remains undetermined. The sample belongs to a study of T cells in localized non-small cell lung cancer. Data came from immunoSEQ multiplex PCR; TCRdb stores just in-frame clones and leaves some out. The sample carries 25,000 or so clones, about nine tenths recorded once. Findings and limits, study-wide: Blood T cell density predicted longer survival; adjacent-lung clonality, shorter. Uninvolved adjacent lung had higher T cell clonality than tumor and all other tissues. One tumor region alone was sequenced, and heterogeneity therefore remains possible. Adjacent lung had a median roughly 60 of the 100 largest tumor clones.

Source: peripheral blood, taken before any cancer treatment. This receptor was obtained from a woman aged 35-75 years with stage I lung adenocarcinoma.

The CDR3 DNA reads as TGTGCCAGCAGCGTAGGCCGGGGCTGGACAGATACGCAGTATTTT. It encodes CASSVGRGWTDTQYF. The chain couples TRBV9 to TRBJ2-3; D could derive from TRBD1 or TRBD2 (5 bases each). The CDR3 is 15 residues long. V shed 0 bases and J shed 3 bases, with 11 bases lying between them. Per germline, CDR1 SGDLS and CDR2 YYNGEE.